This entry lists 3 T cell receptor beta chains sequenced from one sample in a study of T-cell memory formation after mild COVID-19. TCRdb passed the 5' RACE reads through MiXCR, listing each CDR3 protein once. This table has hundreds of thousands of distinct CDR3 sequences, about 20% appearing once. Sequencing was done on a sample of PBMCs or a T cell subset sorted from them (not recorded which). These receptors came from an adult woman who had mild COVID-19 (a few samples of this study predate the infection). Cell type and time point are not known.

J is TRBJ2-3 and V is TRBV2; D might be TRBD1 (5 bases). This CDR3 comprises 15 residues. Germline loops: CDR1 SNHLY, CDR2 FYNNEI. Trimming left V 6 bases short and J 0 bases short, with 13 bases between. The CDR3 DNA reads as TGTGCCAGCAGAGAAACAGGCTCTAGCACAGATACGCAGTATTTT. This encodes CASRETGSSTDTQYF.

V gene TRBV14 combines with J gene TRBJ1-6; D remains unclear. This CDR3 has 17 amino acids. In germline, CDR1 is SGHDN, CDR2 FVKESK. V was cut by 0 bases and J by 7 bases, with 16 bases left in between. The CDR3 spells CASSQERRSVGNSPLHF. Written as DNA, the CDR3 is TGTGCCAGCAGCCAAGAACGTCGGTCCGTCGGGAATTCACCCCTCCACTTT.

This clonotype was picked up a small number of times. V usage is TRBV29-1 and J usage is TRBJ2-5, with D perhaps matching TRBD1 (6 bases). V lost 7 bases, J lost 4 bases, and 16 bases lay in between. Germline CDR1 reads SQVTM; CDR2 reads ANQGSEA. The CDR3 contains 13 residues. The CDR3 DNA is TGCAGCGCTTCGACAGGTGGAGGAGAGACCCAGTACTTC. Translating gives CSASTGGGETQYF.